Following are 22 T cell receptor beta chains from one sample sequenced in a study of T cell repertoires in cytomegalovirus infection. TCRdb processed the reads anew with MiXCR; each CDR3 protein has one entry. The table shows about 180,000 distinct CDR3 sequences, with approximately 15% occurring only once. The sample consisted of PBMCs. The receptors derive from a human donor in good health (CMV status not recorded). Some clones in this sample may be carry-over from other donors' samples.

The chain combines TRBV20-1 with TRBJ2-5; D call uncertain. Germline CDR1 is DFQATT and CDR2 is SNEGSKA (reference sequence). This CDR3 has 11 residues. V dropped 5 bases and J dropped 5 bases, with 9 bases sitting between them. CDR3 sequence (DNA): TGCAGTGCTCACTCCCCTGAGACCCAGTACTTC. Protein: CSAHSPETQYF.

This clonotype was recorded at least ten times. J is TRBJ2-5 and V is TRBV7-2; 7 bases are a match to TRBD2. The CDR3 consists of 16 residues. Germline V gene lookup returns CDR1 SGHTA and CDR2 FQGNSA. Germline trimming cut 1 base from V and 5 bases from J; bases unmatched to any gene: 10. Here the CDR3 DNA reads TGTGCCAGCAGCTTAGATAGCGGGCCAGTCGGGGAGACCCAGTACTTC. Translation: CASSLDSGPVGETQYF.

This clonotype was seen a few times. The chain joins TRBV7-8 to TRBJ2-2, with D possibly being TRBD1 (6 bases). CDR3 length equals 15 residues. Per the germline V gene, CDR1 is SGHVS and CDR2 is FQNEAQ. Trimming took 5 bases from V and 7 from J, leaving 17 bases between them. CDR3 nucleotide sequence: TGTGCCAGCAGCCTAAGGGGGAGTTGGGGCGGGGAGCTGTTTTTT. It yields the protein CASSLRGSWGGELFF.

The V and J genes are TRBV12-3 or TRBV12-4 and TRBJ2-7; perhaps TRBD1 as D (6 bases). This CDR3 has 14 residues. V gave up 5 bases and J gave up 0 bases, with 11 bases separating them. For the CDR3, the DNA is TGTGCCAGCAGTGTGGACAGAAGCTCCTACGAGCAGTACTTC. This codes for CASSVDRSSYEQYF.

This clonotype was seen many times. The chain links TRBV6-2 or TRBV6-3 to TRBJ2-3; D tentatively reads TRBD1 or TRBD2 (5 bases each). This CDR3 is built from 17 residues. V gave up 0 bases and J gave up 0 bases, with 13 bases separating them. CDR1 and CDR2 (germline): MNHEY, SVGEGT. CDR3 amino acids: CASSYSGVGASTDTQYF. In DNA form, the CDR3 reads TGTGCCAGCAGTTACTCGGGGGTGGGAGCTAGCACAGATACGCAGTATTTT.

The chain has TRBV7-9 and TRBJ2-7; perhaps TRBD1 as D (6 bases). Germline V gene data show CDR1 as SEHNR and CDR2 as FQNEAQ (reference sequence). CDR3 length equals 14 residues. V lost 8 bases to trimming and J lost 1 base, with 15 bases between them. The CDR3 sequence is CASQRSGQSYEQYF. DNA for the CDR3: TGTGCCAGCCAGAGGTCTGGACAGTCCTACGAGCAGTACTTC.

V usage is TRBV6-5 and J usage is TRBJ2-6, with no clear D. The V gene lost 9 bases and the J gene lost 4 bases, with 7 bases spanning the gap. Germline CDR1 and CDR2: MNHEY and SVGAGI. The CDR3 loop spans 12 amino acids. The CDR3 DNA follows: TGTGCCAGGGGAACCGGGGCCAACGTCCTGACTTTC. Protein: CARGTGANVLTF.

V gene TRBV7-3 combines with J gene TRBJ2-1; 13 bases are a match to TRBD2. The CDR3 loop spans 14 amino acids. V gave up 1 base and J gave up 11 bases; unmatched junction bases: 2. Germline CDR1 and CDR2: SGHTA and FQGTGA. CDR3 DNA: TGTGCCAGCAGCTTAAAACTAGCGGGGGGGAAGCAGTTCTTC. It specifies CASSLKLAGGKQFF.

As regards this clonotype: At one boundary the junction diverges from the germline segment, which might be a read error. The J gene is TRBJ2-1, the V gene TRBV6-2 or TRBV6-3; 11 positions match TRBD2. CDR3 length: 15 residues. Germline assignment: CDR1 MNHEY and CDR2 SVGEGT. The CDR3 region is CARSSIAGGPYEQFF. The CDR3 DNA is TGTGCCCGCAGTTCCATAGCGGGAGGGCCCTATGAGCAGTTCTTC.

This clonotype has ten or more counts. The J gene is TRBJ1-2, the V gene TRBV28; D not certain. V lost 2 bases to trimming and J lost 4 bases, with 8 bases between them. Germline CDR1 reads MDHEN; CDR2 reads SYDVKM. The CDR3 covers 13 residues. This chain's CDR3 is CASSLPLIYGYTF. The CDR3 nucleotides are TGTGCCAGCAGTTTACCCCTTATCTATGGCTACACCTTC.

This clonotype has more than one count but fewer than ten. The gene calls are TRBV29-1 and TRBJ2-7; the D gene is possibly TRBD2 (7 bases). The germline V gene encodes CDR1 SQVTM and CDR2 ANQGSEA. The V and J ends lost 6 bases and 0 bases respectively, with 12 bases between them. The CDR3 has 13 residues. CDR3 amino acids: CSVRGGSSYEQYF. The CDR3 DNA reads as TGCAGCGTGAGGGGGGGGAGCTCCTACGAGCAGTACTTC.

The sample holds a few counts of this clonotype. The chain links TRBV5-1 to TRBJ1-1; D possibly corresponds to TRBD1 (5 bases). Germline V gene sequence: CDR1 SGHRS, CDR2 YFSETQ. The CDR3 covers 15 residues. With 0 bases removed from V and 4 bases from J, the gap between germline ends came to 13 bases. The CDR3 loop is CASSLAGGGSTEAFF. DNA for the CDR3: TGCGCCAGCAGCTTGGCTGGGGGGGGGAGCACTGAAGCTTTCTTT.

This clonotype was counted only a few times. The V call is TRBV24-1, the J call TRBJ2-6; no clear D. Germline loops: CDR1 KGHDR, CDR2 SFDVKD. Trimming removed 1 base from V and 0 bases from J, with 6 bases in between. The CDR3 loop spans 16 amino acids. This CDR3 is CATSDFSSSGANVLTF. The DNA for the CDR3 is TGTGCCACCAGTGATTTCTCCTCCTCTGGGGCCAACGTCCTGACTTTC.

The rearrangement uses TRBV29-1 and TRBJ1-5, with a tentative D call TRBD1 (5 bases). This CDR3 is built from 14 residues. Trimming pared 4 bases from V and 3 bases from J, leaving 13 bases between. Germline V gene data show CDR1 as SQVTM and CDR2 as ANQGSEA. The DNA of the CDR3 is TGCAGCGTTGGAGGAGAGGGGACCAATCAGCCCCAGCATTTT. Protein sequence: CSVGGEGTNQPQHF.

This clonotype was detected only a few times. V gene TRBV14 combines with J gene TRBJ1-2; a weak D match, TRBD1 (5 bases). Germline V gives CDR1 SGHDN, CDR2 FVKESK. The CDR3 loop spans 13 amino acids. Trimming pared 3 bases from V and 4 bases from J, leaving 9 bases between. The DNA for the CDR3 is TGTGCCAGCAGCCATGACAGTTCCTATGGCTACACCTTC. It translates to CASSHDSSYGYTF.

There are a few counts of this clonotype. J is TRBJ1-1 and V is TRBV20-1; no firm D call. The V and J ends lost 0 bases and 1 base respectively, with 9 bases between them. Germline V CDR1 and CDR2: DFQATT, SNEGSKA (reference sequence). This CDR3 contains 14 residues. In DNA, the CDR3 is TGCAGTGCTAGAGATTCCACAGAGAACACTGAAGCTTTCTTT. It codes for CSARDSTENTEAFF.

This clonotype came up a few times. This rearrangement joins TRBV7-8 to TRBJ2-1; possible D gene TRBD1, 5 bases. Germline lookup yields CDR1 SGHVS and CDR2 FQNEAQ. V was cut by 3 bases and J by 14 bases, with 11 bases left in between. This CDR3 is built from 11 residues. CDR3 in DNA: TGTGCCAGCAGCTTCGACAGCAGGGAGTTCTTC. This gives the protein CASSFDSREFF. The whole variable domain, remainder taken from reference TRBV7-8 and TRBJ2-1, is GAGVSQSPRYKVAKRGQDVALRCDPISGHVSLFWYQQALGQGPEFLTYFQNEAQLDKSGLPSDRFFAERPEGSVSTLKIQRTQQEDSAVYLCASSFDSREFFGPGTRLTVL.

The rearrangement uses TRBV5-1 and TRBJ2-1; D is unresolved. Germline V lookup: CDR1 SGHRS, CDR2 YFSETQ. V was trimmed by 1 base and J by 7 bases, leaving 15 bases between them. This CDR3 region has 15 residues. The chain's CDR3 is CASSLSYGVPNEQFF. CDR3 coding DNA: TGCGCCAGCAGCTTGAGTTATGGGGTCCCTAATGAGCAGTTCTTC.

This clonotype turned up a few times. The chain couples TRBV2 to TRBJ2-1; 7 bases are shared with TRBD1. Germline V lookup: CDR1 SNHLY, CDR2 FYNNEI. CDR3 length: 16 residues. Trimming removed 5 bases from V and 0 bases from J; junction bases left unmatched: 7. CDR3 nucleotide sequence: TGTGCCAGCAGTAAGACAGGGCCTACCTCCTACAATGAGCAGTTCTTC. This translates into CASSKTGPTSYNEQFF.

The rearrangement uses TRBV19 and TRBJ1-5, with a possible D match to TRBD1 (5 bases). The germline CDR1 and CDR2 sequences are LNHDA and SQIVND (reference sequence). The ends were cut back, 3 bases at V and 0 bases at J, with 9 bases in the middle. This CDR3 contains 15 residues. In nucleotides, the CDR3 is TGTGCCAGTAGTATTGGGGGGAATAGCAATCAGCCCCAGCATTTT. Its protein is CASSIGGNSNQPQHF.

This chain's CDR3 is CASGTGGNIQYF. The CDR3 nucleotides are TGTGCCAGCGGGACAGGGGGAAACATTCAGTACTTC. The chain uses TRBV7-9 and TRBJ2-4; TRBD1 matches at 11 bases. The ends lost 8 bases at V and 6 bases at J; junction bases unmatched: 0. Germline CDR1 reads SEHNR; CDR2 reads FQNEAQ (reference sequence). The CDR3 has 12 residues.

This clonotype was observed at least ten times. The chain links TRBV30 to TRBJ2-1, with 10 bases identical to TRBD2. The germline V gene has CDR1 GTSNPN and CDR2 SVGIG (reference sequence). V lost 8 bases, J lost 3 bases, and 7 bases stayed unmatched. This CDR3 region has 14 residues. In nucleotides, the CDR3 is TGTGCCCAGAGGCTAGCGGGAGTCTACAATGAGCAGTTCTTC. Residues: CAQRLAGVYNEQFF.